The text below deals with one TCR beta chain. The sample holds many counts of this clonotype. Its recognized antigen is unknown. No base quality information exists; no much larger clone differs at one position. The sample originates from a study of T-cell reconstitution after alpha-beta-depleted transplantation in children listed by TCRdb under 2016. With respect to the entire study: T-cell immune reconstitution after TCRalphabeta/CD19-depleted allogeneic hematopoietic cell transplantation in children was quantitatively tracked in the study by means of TCR repertoire profiling.

CDR1 and CDR2, looked up from the germline V gene, are MNHEY and SVGAGI. Trimming removed 2 bases from V and 2 bases from J, leaving 9 bases between the germline ends. Spanning cysteine to phenylalanine, the CDR3 consists of 14 amino acids. Of the read, only the CDR3 DNA is kept; its 42 bases are in frame from base 1. Libraries were prepared through PCR. TCRdb lists the instrument as Illumina HiSeq 2500. TCR library preparation used molecular barcoding, with unique molecular identifiers applied to normalize quantification of the TCRbeta repertoire. The public reads were reprocessed in TCRdb via fastp at Q25 and MiXCR, keeping in-frame beta chains. Records with the same CDR3 protein are collapsed into one entry carrying the most frequent genes and DNA. Within this sample are 100,000 to 120,000 distinct CDR3 sequences, with 10% of them counted one time only. The top ten clonotypes cover 8% to 9.5% of the sample.

Material: PBMCs from the stem cell graft donor, obtained from the stem cell graft. This sequence uses TRBV6-5 and TRBJ2-5; tentative D gene TRBD1, with 5 bases matching. This TCR derives from a human donor who donated a stem cell graft to a child with acute lymphoblastic leukemia. The nucleotide sequence is given as TGTGCCAGCAGTTACGGGGCAGGACAAGAGACCCAGTACTTC. Its protein product is CASSYGAGQETQYF.